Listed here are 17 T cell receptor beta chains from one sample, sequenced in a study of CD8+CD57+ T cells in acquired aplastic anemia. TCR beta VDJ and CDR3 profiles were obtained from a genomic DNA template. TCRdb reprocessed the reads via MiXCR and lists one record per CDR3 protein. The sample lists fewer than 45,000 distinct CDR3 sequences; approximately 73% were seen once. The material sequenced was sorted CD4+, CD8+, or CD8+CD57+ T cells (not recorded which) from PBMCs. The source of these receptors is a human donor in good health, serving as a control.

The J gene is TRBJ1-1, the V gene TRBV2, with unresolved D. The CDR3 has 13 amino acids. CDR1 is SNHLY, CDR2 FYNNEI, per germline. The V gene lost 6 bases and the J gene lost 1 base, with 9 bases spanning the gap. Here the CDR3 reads CASSTAPNTEAFF. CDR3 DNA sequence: TGTGCCAGCAGCACGGCGCCGAACACTGAAGCTTTCTTT. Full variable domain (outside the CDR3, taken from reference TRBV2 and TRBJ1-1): EPEVTQTPSHQVTQMGQEVILRCVPISNHLYFYWYRQILGQKVEFLVSFYNNEISEKSEIFDDQFSVERPDGSNFTLKIRSTKLEDSAMYFCASSTAPNTEAFFGQGTRLTVV.

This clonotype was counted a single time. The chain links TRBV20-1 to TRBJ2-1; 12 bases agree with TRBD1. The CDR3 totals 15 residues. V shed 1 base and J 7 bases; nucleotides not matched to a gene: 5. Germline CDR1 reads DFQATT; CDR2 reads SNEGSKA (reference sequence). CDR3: CSARVGGQGANEQFF. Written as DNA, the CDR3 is TGCAGTGCTAGAGTGGGGGGACAGGGGGCGAATGAGCAGTTCTTC.

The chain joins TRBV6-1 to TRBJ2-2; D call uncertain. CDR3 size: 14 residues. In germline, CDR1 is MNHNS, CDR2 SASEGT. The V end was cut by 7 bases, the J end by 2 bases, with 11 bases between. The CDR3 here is CASIYGENTGELFF. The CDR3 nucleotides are TGTGCCAGCATCTACGGAGAAAACACCGGGGAGCTGTTTTTT.

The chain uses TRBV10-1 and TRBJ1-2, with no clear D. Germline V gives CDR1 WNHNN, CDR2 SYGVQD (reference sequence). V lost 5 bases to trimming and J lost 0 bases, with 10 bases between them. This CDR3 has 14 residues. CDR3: CASSSSRANYGYTF. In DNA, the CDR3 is TGCGCCAGCAGTAGCAGCCGAGCTAACTATGGCTACACCTTC.

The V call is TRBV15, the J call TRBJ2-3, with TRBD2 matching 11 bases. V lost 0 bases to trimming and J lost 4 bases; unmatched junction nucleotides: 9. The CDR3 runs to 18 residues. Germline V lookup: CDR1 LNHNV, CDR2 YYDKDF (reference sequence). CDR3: CATSRDSGGAVFPDTQYF. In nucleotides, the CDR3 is TGTGCCACCAGCAGAGATAGCGGGGGGGCAGTCTTTCCAGATACGCAGTATTTT.

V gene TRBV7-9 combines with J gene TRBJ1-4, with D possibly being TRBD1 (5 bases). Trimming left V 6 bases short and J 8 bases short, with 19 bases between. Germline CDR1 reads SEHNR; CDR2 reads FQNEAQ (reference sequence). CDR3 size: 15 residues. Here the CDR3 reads CASRLGPGIEEKLFF. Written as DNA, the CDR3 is TGTGCCAGCAGATTGGGCCCAGGGATCGAGGAAAAACTGTTTTTT.

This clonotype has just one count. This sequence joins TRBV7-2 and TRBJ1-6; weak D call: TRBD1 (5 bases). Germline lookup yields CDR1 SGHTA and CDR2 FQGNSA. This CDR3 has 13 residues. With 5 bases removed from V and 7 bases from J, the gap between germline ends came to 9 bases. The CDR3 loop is CASSLYRNSPLHF. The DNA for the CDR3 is TGTGCCAGCAGCCTCTACAGGAATTCACCCCTCCACTTT.

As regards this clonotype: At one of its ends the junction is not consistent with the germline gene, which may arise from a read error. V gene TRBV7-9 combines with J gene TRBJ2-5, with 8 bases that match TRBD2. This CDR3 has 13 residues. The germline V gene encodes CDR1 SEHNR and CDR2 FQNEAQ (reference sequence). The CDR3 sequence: CASRLAGQETQYF. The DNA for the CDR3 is TGTGCCAGCAGGTTAGCGGGGCAAGAGACCCAGTACTTC. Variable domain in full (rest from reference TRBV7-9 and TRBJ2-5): DTGVSQNPRHKITKRGQNVTFRCDPISEHNRLYWYRQTLGQGPEFLTYFQNEAQLEKSRLLSDRFSAERPKGSFSTLEIQRTEQGDSAMYLCASRLAGQETQYFGPGTRLLVL.

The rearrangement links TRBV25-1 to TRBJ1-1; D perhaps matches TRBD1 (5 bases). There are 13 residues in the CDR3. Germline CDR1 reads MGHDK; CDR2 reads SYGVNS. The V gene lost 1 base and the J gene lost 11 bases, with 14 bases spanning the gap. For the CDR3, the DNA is TGTGCCAGCAGTGAATCCTTGGTGAGGGGCGCTTTCTTT. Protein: CASSESLVRGAFF.

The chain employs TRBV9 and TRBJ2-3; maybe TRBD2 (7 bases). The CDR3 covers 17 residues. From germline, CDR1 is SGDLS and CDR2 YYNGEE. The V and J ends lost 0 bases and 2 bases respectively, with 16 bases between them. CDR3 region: CASSVDGGARPTDTQYF. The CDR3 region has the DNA TGTGCCAGCAGCGTAGATGGGGGGGCGCGCCCCACAGATACGCAGTATTTT. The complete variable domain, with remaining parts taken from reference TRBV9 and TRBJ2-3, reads DSGVTQTPKHLITATGQRVTLRCSPRSGDLSVYWYQQSLDQGLQFLIQYYNGEERAKGNILERFSAQQFPDLHSELNLSSLELGDSALYFCASSVDGGARPTDTQYFGPGTRLTVL.

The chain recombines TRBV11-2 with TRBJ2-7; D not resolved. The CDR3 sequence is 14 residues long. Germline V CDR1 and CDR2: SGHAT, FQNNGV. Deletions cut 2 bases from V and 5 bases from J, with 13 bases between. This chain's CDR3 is CASSLFPPTDEQYF. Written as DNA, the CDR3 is TGTGCCAGCAGCTTATTCCCCCCCACCGACGAGCAGTACTTC.

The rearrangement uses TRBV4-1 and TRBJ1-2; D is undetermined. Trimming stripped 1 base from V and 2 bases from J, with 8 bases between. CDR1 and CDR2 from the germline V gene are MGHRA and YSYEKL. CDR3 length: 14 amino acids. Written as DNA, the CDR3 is TGCGCCAGCAGCCAAGTAGAGGGCAACTATGGCTACACCTTC. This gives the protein CASSQVEGNYGYTF.

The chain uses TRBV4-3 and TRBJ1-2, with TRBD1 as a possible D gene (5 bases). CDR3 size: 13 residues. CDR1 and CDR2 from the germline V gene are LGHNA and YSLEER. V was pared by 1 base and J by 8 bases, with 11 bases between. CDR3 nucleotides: TGCGCCAGCAGCCAAGGGGACCGAAGGGGCTACACCTTC. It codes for CASSQGDRRGYTF.

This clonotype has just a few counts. Written as DNA, the CDR3 is TGTGCCAGCAGCCCACAGGGGACCTGGGGAGAGACCCAGTACTTC. Residues: CASSPQGTWGETQYF. This sequence joins TRBV7-2 and TRBJ2-5, with TRBD1 matching 7 bases. The CDR3 has 15 amino acids. V gave up 5 bases and J gave up 4 bases; unmatched junction bases: 10. Germline CDR1 is SGHTA and CDR2 is FQGNSA.

CDR3 sequence (DNA): TGTGCCAGCAACCAGGGCGCAGATACGCAGTATTTT. Translated: CASNQGADTQYF. V is TRBV2 and J is TRBJ2-3; possibly TRBD1 for D (5 bases). This CDR3 contains 12 residues. Trimming shortened V by 7 bases and J by 4 bases, and 9 bases separated the two germline ends. Germline lookup yields CDR1 SNHLY and CDR2 FYNNEI.

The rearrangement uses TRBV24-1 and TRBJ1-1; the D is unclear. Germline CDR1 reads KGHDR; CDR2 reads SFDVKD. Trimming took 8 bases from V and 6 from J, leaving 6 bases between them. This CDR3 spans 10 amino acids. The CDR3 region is CATILAEAFF. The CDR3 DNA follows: TGTGCCACCATTCTGGCTGAAGCTTTCTTT.

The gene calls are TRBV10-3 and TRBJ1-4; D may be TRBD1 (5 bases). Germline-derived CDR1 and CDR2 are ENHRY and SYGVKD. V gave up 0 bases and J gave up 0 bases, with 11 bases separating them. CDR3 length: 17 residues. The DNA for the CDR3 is TGTGCCATCAGTGAGTCGACCTCAGGGTCAACTAATGAAAAACTGTTTTTT. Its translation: CAISESTSGSTNEKLFF.